These 22 T cell receptor beta chains came from one sample sequenced in a study of blood T cell repertoires in COVID-19. Only in-frame clones appear in the TCRdb table, and some are missing; sequencing was by immunoSEQ multiplex PCR. The sample shows about 190,000 clones, roughly 82% of them seen only once. Material: peripheral blood. These receptors were obtained from a woman aged 55-75 years with COVID-19, enrolled during active disease.

The CDR3 bases are TGTGCCAGCAGCGTAGACATTTTAACTGGAAACACCATATATTTT. This encodes CASSVDILTGNTIYF. V and J are TRBV9 and TRBJ1-3, with D unresolved. Trimming removed 0 bases at V and 2 bases at J, with 9 bases between. Per germline, CDR1 SGDLS and CDR2 YYNGEE. The CDR3 loop spans 15 amino acids.

The J gene is TRBJ1-5, the V gene TRBV7-9; 9 bases align to TRBD1. Germline V gene data show CDR1 as SEHNR and CDR2 as FQNEAQ (reference sequence). This CDR3 region has 15 residues. V was clipped by 3 bases and J by 7 bases; unmatched bases: 7. CDR3: CASSLGGQGGQPQHF. As DNA, the CDR3 is TGTGCCAGCAGCTTGGGGGGACAGGGAGGGCAGCCCCAGCATTTT.

The chain carries TRBV5-1 and TRBJ2-5; 10 bases line up with TRBD1. V was pared by 4 bases and J by 4 bases, with 10 bases of the junction left unmatched. CDR3 size: 16 residues. Germline V gives CDR1 SGHRS, CDR2 YFSETQ. CDR3 sequence reads: CASSRTDRGAGETQYF. CDR3 coding DNA: TGCGCCAGCAGCAGAACGGACAGGGGGGCGGGAGAGACCCAGTACTTC.

The V call is TRBV7-3, the J call TRBJ1-2; D is undetermined. The CDR3 is made up of 15 amino acids. Trimming left V 3 bases short and J 6 bases short, with 17 bases between. The germline gives CDR1 SGHTA, CDR2 FQGTGA. CDR3 sequence: CASSLSPGGVDGYTF. Written as DNA, the CDR3 is TGTGCCAGCAGCTTGTCGCCCGGCGGGGTCGATGGCTACACCTTC.

V and J are TRBV19 and TRBJ2-1; 9 nucleotides align to TRBD2. This CDR3 region has 16 residues. Germline lookup yields CDR1 LNHDA and CDR2 SQIVND (reference sequence). Trimming cost V 8 bases and J 5 bases; bases outside gene matches: 13. The CDR3, as DNA: TGTGCCAGTTCGTCTAGCGGGACCCTTCAAAACAATGAGCAGTTCTTC. This codes for CASSSSGTLQNNEQFF. Variable domain in full (rest from reference TRBV19 and TRBJ2-1): DGGITQSPKYLFRKEGQNVTLSCEQNLNHDAMYWYRQDPGQGLRLIYYSQIVNDFQKGDIAEGYSVSREKKESFPLTVTSAQKNPTAFYLCASSSSGTLQNNEQFFGPGTRLTVL.

The rearrangement uses TRBV9 and TRBJ2-2; no firm D call. V dropped 4 bases and J dropped 8 bases, with 9 bases sitting between them. From germline, CDR1 is SGDLS and CDR2 YYNGEE. The CDR3 is 12 amino acids. This CDR3 is CASSILRGELFF. As DNA, the CDR3 is TGTGCCAGCAGCATACTGAGGGGGGAGCTGTTTTTT.

This clone has more than one count but fewer than ten. This chain connects TRBV7-2 to TRBJ1-4, with TRBD1 matching 7 bases. Germline V gene sequence: CDR1 SGHTA, CDR2 FQGNSA. The CDR3 runs 14 residues. Trimming took 4 bases from V and 14 from J; bases not matched to a gene: 13. Here the CDR3 DNA reads TGTGCCAGCAGCTCAGGACGCGGGCCCAGGGGGCTGTTTTTT. Residues: CASSSGRGPRGLFF.

The count of this clone is one. The rearrangement links TRBV19 to TRBJ2-2; weak D call: TRBD1 (6 bases). This CDR3 spans 15 amino acids. Trimming took off 7 bases at V and 5 bases at J, with 17 bases between the two ends. CDR1 and CDR2 from the germline V gene are LNHDA and SQIVND (reference sequence). This CDR3 is CASTSPGVSTGELFF. For the CDR3, the DNA is TGTGCCAGTACCTCTCCAGGGGTGTCAACCGGGGAGCTGTTTTTT.

The chain couples TRBV5-6 to TRBJ2-3; 11 nucleotides align to TRBD2. Trimming at V came to 5 bases and at J to 2 bases, leaving 13 bases not matched to a gene. Germline V gene data show CDR1 as SGHDT and CDR2 as YYEEEE. This CDR3 region has 18 residues. CDR3 nucleotide sequence: TGTGCCAGCAGTCTACCTCGGCTAGCGGGGGGCCCCACAGATACGCAGTATTTT. It translates to CASSLPRLAGGPTDTQYF.

The chain is built from TRBV25-1 and TRBJ1-6; 8 nucleotides align to TRBD1. Germline trimming cut 4 bases from V and 10 bases from J; bases unmatched to any gene: 9. CDR3 size: 15 residues. Germline-derived CDR1 and CDR2 are MGHDK and SYGVNS. The CDR3 reads CASSAGGAALSPLHF. The CDR3 DNA is TGTGCCAGCAGTGCAGGGGGCGCGGCGCTGTCACCCCTCCACTTT.

The chain recombines TRBV28 with TRBJ1-1; 8 bases line up with TRBD1. The J segment lost 1 base and the V segment lost 11 bases, leaving 6 bases of the junction unmatched. The CDR3 sequence is 13 residues long. Germline CDR1 is MDHEN and CDR2 is SYDVKM. For the CDR3, the DNA is TGTGCCGGTACCGACAGGGGGAACACTGAAGCTTTCTTT. Translation: CAGTDRGNTEAFF.

The chain's CDR3 is CASTYQGSPLHF. The CDR3 bases are TGTGCCAGCACCTACCAGGGCTCACCCCTCCACTTT. The rearrangement links TRBV28 to TRBJ1-6; a possible D gene is TRBD1 (5 bases). The CDR3 has 12 amino acids. V lost 7 bases, J lost 10 bases, and 11 bases lay in between. Germline assignment: CDR1 MDHEN and CDR2 SYDVKM.

The chain uses TRBV30 and TRBJ2-7; 7 nucleotides line up with TRBD2. V shed 3 bases and J 0 bases; nucleotides not matched to a gene: 14. The germline V gene encodes CDR1 GTSNPN and CDR2 SVGIG (reference sequence). This CDR3 is 17 amino acids long. CDR3 region: CAWRSGGGEKSSYEQYV. Written as DNA, the CDR3 is TGTGCCTGGAGAAGTGGCGGGGGAGAAAAAAGCTCCTACGAGCAGTACGTC.

The chain employs TRBV7-3 and TRBJ2-6; 11 bases agree with TRBD1. CDR1 SGHTA and CDR2 FQGTGA come from the germline V gene. J was trimmed by 0 bases and V by 6 bases; bases with no gene match: 7. The CDR3 loop spans 18 amino acids. CDR3 sequence (DNA): TGTGCCAGCAGTAAGACCGGACAGGGGGCCTCTGGGGCCAACGTCCTGACTTTC. This gives the protein CASSKTGQGASGANVLTF.

The chain combines TRBV18 with TRBJ1-2, with 7 bases aligning to TRBD1. This CDR3 contains 11 residues. Looked up from germline, CDR1 is KGHSH and CDR2 is LQKENI. The V segment lost 6 bases and the J segment 8 bases; nucleotides outside the gene matches: 3. The CDR3 here is CASSDRVGYTF. DNA for the CDR3: TGTGCCAGCTCCGACAGGGTCGGCTACACCTTC.

V is TRBV25-1 and J is TRBJ1-2; unclear D gene. The CDR3 is made up of 14 amino acids. V was pared by 6 bases and J by 6 bases, with 17 bases between. Germline assignment: CDR1 MGHDK and CDR2 SYGVNS. The CDR3 DNA is TGTGCCAGCAGCGTCGCGGGTCGAACGCATGGCTACACCTTC. It is translated as CASSVAGRTHGYTF.

The chain is built from TRBV5-5 and TRBJ2-1, with D uncertain. V was shortened by 0 bases and J by 6 bases, with 10 bases between the two germline ends. The CDR3 contains 14 residues. The V gene's germline CDR1 is SGHKS and CDR2 YYEKEE (reference sequence). DNA of the CDR3: TGTGCCAGCAGCTTGGCCAGAAACCTCAATGAGCAGTTCTTC. It translates to CASSLARNLNEQFF. The variable domain in full, completed from reference TRBV5-5 and TRBJ2-1, reads DAGVTQSPTHLIKTRGQQVTLRCSPISGHKSVSWYQQVLGQGPQFIFQYYEKEERGRGNFPDRFSARQFPNYSSELNVNALLLGDSALYLCASSLARNLNEQFFGPGTRLTVL.

The CDR3: CASSFGRGETQYF. In DNA, the CDR3 is TGCGCCAGCAGCTTCGGCAGGGGTGAGACCCAGTACTTC. The chain carries TRBV5-1 and TRBJ2-5, with D perhaps TRBD1 (6 bases). The germline V and J ends were trimmed by 2 bases and 5 bases, with 10 bases remaining between them. The CDR3 runs to 13 residues. Germline lookup yields CDR1 SGHRS and CDR2 YFSETQ.

J is TRBJ2-7 and V is TRBV28; possible D gene TRBD1, 6 bases. Per the germline V gene, CDR1 is MDHEN and CDR2 is SYDVKM. Trimming shortened V by 3 bases and J by 3 bases, and 18 bases separated the two germline ends. The CDR3 sequence is 16 residues long. The CDR3 reads CASSFAGTPLLYEQYV. CDR3 bases: TGTGCCAGCAGTTTCGCCGGGACACCCCTCCTCTACGAGCAGTACGTC.

V gene TRBV24-1 combines with J gene TRBJ2-1; 8 bases are a match to TRBD1. Germline loops: CDR1 KGHDR, CDR2 SFDVKD. After removal of 2 bases from V and 6 bases from J, the junction contained 8 bases not matched to a gene. The CDR3 has 16 amino acids. In DNA, the CDR3 is TGTGCCACCAGTGATTATGGAGGACAGGGACGCAATGAGCAGTTCTTC. It encodes CATSDYGGQGRNEQFF.

This clone was recorded only once. The rearrangement uses TRBV19 and TRBJ1-4; D unresolved. CDR1 and CDR2 (germline): LNHDA, SQIVND (reference sequence). The length of the CDR3 is 14 residues. The V end was cut by 6 bases, the J end by 5 bases, with 13 bases between. The CDR3 loop is CASSNGRVNEKLFF. CDR3 sequence (DNA): TGTGCCAGTAGCAATGGTCGGGTAAATGAAAAACTGTTTTTT.

The J gene is TRBJ2-7, the V gene TRBV6-5; D is possibly TRBD1 (6 bases). Trimming pared 6 bases from V and 4 bases from J, leaving 16 bases between. The CDR3 has 14 amino acids. CDR1 is MNHEY and CDR2 is SVGAGI in the germline V gene. DNA of the CDR3: TGTGCCAGCAGCCATCGGGACACCTCTTACGAGCAGTACTTC. Encoded protein: CASSHRDTSYEQYF.